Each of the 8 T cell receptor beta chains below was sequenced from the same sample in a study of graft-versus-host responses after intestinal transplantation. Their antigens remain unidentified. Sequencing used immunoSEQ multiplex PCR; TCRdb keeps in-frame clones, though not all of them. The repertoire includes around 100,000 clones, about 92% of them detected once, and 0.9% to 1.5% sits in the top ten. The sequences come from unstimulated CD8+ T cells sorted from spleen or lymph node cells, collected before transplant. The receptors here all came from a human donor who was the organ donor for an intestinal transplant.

The CDR3 sequence is CAWSVTSSYEQYF. CDR3 DNA sequence: TGTGCCTGGAGTGTGACTAGCTCCTACGAGCAGTACTTC. The genes are TRBV30 and TRBJ2-7, with a possible D match to TRBD2 (6 bases). CDR3 length: 13 residues. Germline V gives CDR1 GTSNPN, CDR2 SVGIG (reference sequence). Deletions cut 0 bases from V and 0 bases from J, with 6 bases between.

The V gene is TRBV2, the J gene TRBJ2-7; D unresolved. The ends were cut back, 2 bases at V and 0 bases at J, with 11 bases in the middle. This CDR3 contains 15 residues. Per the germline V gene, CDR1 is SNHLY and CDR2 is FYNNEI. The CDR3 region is CASSEIAHSSYEQYF. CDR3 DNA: TGTGCCAGCAGTGAAATAGCCCACAGCTCCTACGAGCAGTACTTC.

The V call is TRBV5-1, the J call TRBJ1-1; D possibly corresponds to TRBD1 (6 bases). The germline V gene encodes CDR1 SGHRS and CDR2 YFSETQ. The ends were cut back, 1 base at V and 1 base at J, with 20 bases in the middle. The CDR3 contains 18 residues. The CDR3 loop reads CASSLLPSYRARNTEAFF. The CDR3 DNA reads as TGCGCCAGCAGCTTGCTCCCCTCCTACAGGGCCCGGAACACTGAAGCTTTCTTT.

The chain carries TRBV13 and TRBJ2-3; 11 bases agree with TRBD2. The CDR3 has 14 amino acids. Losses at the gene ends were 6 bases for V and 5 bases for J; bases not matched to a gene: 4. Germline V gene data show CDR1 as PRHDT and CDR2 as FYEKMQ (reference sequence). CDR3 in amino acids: CASRVAGGRDTQYF. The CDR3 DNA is TGTGCCAGCAGGGTAGCGGGAGGGAGAGATACGCAGTATTTT.

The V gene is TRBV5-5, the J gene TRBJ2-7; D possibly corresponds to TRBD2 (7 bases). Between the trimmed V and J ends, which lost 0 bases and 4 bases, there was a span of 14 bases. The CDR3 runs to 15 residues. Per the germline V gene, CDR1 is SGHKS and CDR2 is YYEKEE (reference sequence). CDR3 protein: CASSLVGGGGYEQYF. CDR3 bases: TGTGCCAGCAGCTTGGTTGGCGGGGGCGGGTACGAGCAGTACTTC.

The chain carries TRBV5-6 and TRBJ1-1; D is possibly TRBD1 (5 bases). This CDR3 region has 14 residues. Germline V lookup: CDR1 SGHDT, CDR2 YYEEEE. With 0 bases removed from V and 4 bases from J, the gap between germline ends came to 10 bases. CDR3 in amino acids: CASSLDGGGTEAFF. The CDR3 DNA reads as TGTGCCAGCAGCTTGGACGGGGGGGGCACTGAAGCTTTCTTT.

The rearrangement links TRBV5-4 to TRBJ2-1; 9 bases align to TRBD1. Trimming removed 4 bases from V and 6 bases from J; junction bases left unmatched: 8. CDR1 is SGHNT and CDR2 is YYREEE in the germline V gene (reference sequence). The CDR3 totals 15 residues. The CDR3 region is CASSPRTGEVNEQFF. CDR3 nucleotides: TGTGCCAGCAGCCCGCGGACAGGGGAGGTCAATGAGCAGTTCTTC.

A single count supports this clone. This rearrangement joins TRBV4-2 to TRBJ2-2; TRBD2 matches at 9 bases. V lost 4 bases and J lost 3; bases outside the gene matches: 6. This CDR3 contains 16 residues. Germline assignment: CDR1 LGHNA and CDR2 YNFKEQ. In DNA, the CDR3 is TGTGCCAGCAGCCCCCCTAGCGGGACGCACACCGGGGAGCTGTTTTTT. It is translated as CASSPPSGTHTGELFF.